This T cell receptor (beta chain) derives from a study of blood T cell repertoires in COVID-19. Some clones are missing from TCRdb's copy, which holds only in-frame ones; the method was immunoSEQ multiplex PCR. The profile covers roughly 230,000 clones, with about 85% appearing a single time and 6.6% taken by the ten largest. CDR1 and CDR2 from the germline V gene are SNHLY and FYNNEI. This CDR3 has 16 residues. V was shortened by 6 bases and J by 2 bases, with 19 bases between the two germline ends. This clone was seen a handful of times. This receptor was taken from a woman aged 45-60 years who had been exposed to COVID-19. Source material: PBMCs or T cells enriched from blood (not recorded which). V and J are TRBV2 and TRBJ1-2; D may be TRBD1 (6 bases). The CDR3 nucleotides read TGTGCCAGCAGCCTAAAGTGGGGGGGCCCGAACTATGGCTACACCTTC. As protein: CASSLKWGGPNYGYTF.